This TCR beta chain was recovered during a study of spatial heterogeneity in lung cancer. This CDR3 has 13 amino acids. Trimming removed 0 bases at V and 4 bases at J, with 5 bases between. CDR1 and CDR2 from the germline V gene are SGHAT and FQNNGV. Findings and caveats of the study: Coverage of tumor T cells, an estimated figure, was roughly 6.9% for alpha and around 13% for beta chains. The number of expanded tumor alpha and beta chains correlated with mutation number.

One entry per CDR3 protein results from TCRdb running MiXCR on the 5' RACE reads. The profile covers around 100,000 distinct CDR3 sequences, with about 4.4% appearing a single time and roughly 20% taken by the ten largest. This clonotype came up many times. The antigen remains undetermined. Sample time point: sample taken at primary tumor resection. Sequencing was performed on lung tumor tissue, taken at surgery. This TCR derives from a male donor with early-stage non-small cell lung cancer. The chain combines TRBV11-2 with TRBJ2-3; no reliable D call. The CDR3 region is CASSLEGPDTQYF. The CDR3 DNA reads as TGTGCCAGCAGCTTAGAGGGCCCAGATACGCAGTATTTT.